These 10 T cell receptor beta chains share one sample of origin, sequenced in a study of cytomegalovirus exposure and HLA in healthy donors. Here immunoSEQ multiplex PCR was the method, and the copy in TCRdb shows in-frame clones only, minus some. The sample records 60,000 to 75,000 clones, around 96% being singletons. The material sequenced was PBMCs. These receptors came from a man between 18 and 35 years old in good health and CMV-seronegative.

The chain joins TRBV9 to TRBJ2-5, with a tentative D call TRBD2 (6 bases). V was clipped by 0 bases and J by 5 bases, with 11 bases between them. CDR3 size: 14 residues. Germline V lookup: CDR1 SGDLS, CDR2 YYNGEE. CDR3 coding DNA: TGTGCCAGCAGCGTAGAGCCGGGAGAGGAGACCCAGTACTTC. This codes for CASSVEPGEETQYF.

The chain couples TRBV4-2 to TRBJ2-2; the match to TRBD2 covers 12 bases. Per germline, CDR1 LGHNA and CDR2 YNFKEQ. Losses at the gene ends were 2 bases for V and 0 bases for J; bases not matched to a gene: 7. This CDR3 spans 19 amino acids. The CDR3, as DNA: TGTGCCAGCAGCCAATACTTTCGGACTAGCGGGACGAACACCGGGGAGCTGTTTTTT. It specifies CASSQYFRTSGTNTGELFF.

In DNA form, the CDR3 reads TGCGCCAGCAGCACTCAAGGAGAAGAGACCCAGTACTTC. It yields the protein CASSTQGEETQYF. This rearrangement joins TRBV5-1 to TRBJ2-5; no definite D call. This CDR3 is built from 13 residues. The germline V gene encodes CDR1 SGHRS and CDR2 YFSETQ. The ends were cut back, 4 bases at V and 3 bases at J, with 10 bases in the middle.

The rearrangement uses TRBV5-6 and TRBJ1-4, with 9 bases that match TRBD1. The J segment lost 8 bases and the V segment lost 3 bases, leaving 8 bases of the junction unmatched. Per the germline V gene, CDR1 is SGHDT and CDR2 is YYEEEE. The CDR3 length is 15 residues. The CDR3 spells CASSSRQGGLEKLFF. In nucleotides, the CDR3 is TGTGCCAGCAGCTCGAGACAGGGGGGACTGGAAAAACTGTTTTTT.

The J gene is TRBJ1-1, the V gene TRBV7-8, with TRBD1 as a possible D gene (6 bases). The V end lost 0 bases, the J end lost 3 bases, and 11 bases lay between the germline ends. CDR3 length: 15 residues. CDR1 is SGHVS and CDR2 is FQNEAQ in the germline V gene. The CDR3: CASSLAKGGDTEAFF. In nucleotides, the CDR3 is TGTGCCAGCAGCTTAGCGAAAGGGGGGGACACTGAAGCTTTCTTT.

This chain uses TRBV5-1 with TRBJ1-4; D is perhaps TRBD1 (5 bases). Germline CDR1 reads SGHRS; CDR2 reads YFSETQ. The V end lost 4 bases, the J end lost 5 bases, and 18 bases lay between the germline ends. The CDR3 contains 16 residues. The DNA for the CDR3 is TGCGCCAGCAGCGAAGAAGTGGCGGGGCTCAATGAAAAACTGTTTTTT. It codes for CASSEEVAGLNEKLFF.

The CDR3 reads CASSGGVGDEKLFF. DNA for the CDR3: TGTGCCAGCAGCGGAGGGGTCGGGGATGAAAAACTGTTTTTT. The chain uses TRBV7-2 and TRBJ1-4, with D possibly being TRBD1 (5 bases). The CDR3 is 14 amino acids. CDR1 is SGHTA, CDR2 FQGNSA, per germline. V was pared by 5 bases and J by 6 bases, with 13 bases between.

The CDR3 sequence is CASSLMDGSSYEQYF. The DNA for the CDR3 is TGCGCCAGCAGCTTGATGGACGGGAGCTCCTACGAGCAGTACTTC. This chain links TRBV5-1 with TRBJ2-7; D is possibly TRBD2 (6 bases). Germline assignment: CDR1 SGHRS and CDR2 YFSETQ. The CDR3 is made up of 15 amino acids. Trimming left V 1 base short and J 0 bases short, with 11 bases between.

This clone came up a few times. The chain is built from TRBV9 and TRBJ2-3; possibly TRBD1 for D (5 bases). V shed 1 base and J shed 4 bases, with 7 bases lying between them. CDR1 is SGDLS and CDR2 is YYNGEE in the germline V gene. The CDR3 totals 13 residues. In DNA, the CDR3 is TGTGCCAGCAGCGTAAGGGGATCAGATACGCAGTATTTT. Protein sequence: CASSVRGSDTQYF. Variable domain in full (rest from reference TRBV9 and TRBJ2-3): DSGVTQTPKHLITATGQRVTLRCSPRSGDLSVYWYQQSLDQGLQFLIQYYNGEERAKGNILERFSAQQFPDLHSELNLSSLELGDSALYFCASSVRGSDTQYFGPGTRLTVL.

The rearrangement links TRBV9 to TRBJ2-2, with 9 bases lining up with TRBD2. CDR1 and CDR2 from the germline V gene are SGDLS and YYNGEE. The length of the CDR3 is 15 residues. Unmatched junction bases numbered 0, after V lost 2 bases and J lost 1 base. The CDR3 here is CASSVTSGNTGELFF. CDR3 nucleotide sequence: TGTGCCAGCAGCGTGACTAGCGGGAACACCGGGGAGCTGTTTTTT.